These 22 T cell receptor beta chains share one sample of origin, sequenced in a study of T cell repertoires in cytomegalovirus infection. TCRdb passed the reads through MiXCR, listing each CDR3 protein once. The profile shows more than 400,000 distinct CDR3 sequences, more than 20% of them singletons. The specimen sequenced was PBMCs. The receptors here all came from a human donor in good health (CMV status not recorded). Some clones in this sample may be carry-over from other donors' samples.

This clonotype was observed many times. J is TRBJ1-1 and V is TRBV7-6; no definite D call. Germline V gene data show CDR1 as SGHVS and CDR2 as FNYEAQ. The length of the CDR3 is 16 residues. V lost 1 base to trimming and J lost 2 bases, with 14 bases between them. The CDR3 reads CASSLVGPTGNTEAFF. The CDR3 DNA is TGTGCCAGCAGCTTAGTTGGCCCCACCGGCAACACTGAAGCTTTCTTT.

The chain has TRBV23-1 and TRBJ1-2; no reliable D call. TRBV23-1 is designated an ORF whose function remains uncertain. The CDR3 totals 18 residues. The ends were cut back, 6 bases at V and 3 bases at J, with 26 bases in the middle. The CDR3 nucleotides are TGCGCCAGCAGACCCTCCCCCCTTGGGGAGCTCCCTCACTATGGCTACACCTTC. This encodes CASRPSPLGELPHYGYTF.

The rearrangement links TRBV15 to TRBJ1-3; D is perhaps TRBD1 (5 bases). With 2 bases removed from V and 0 bases from J, the gap between germline ends came to 20 bases. This CDR3 has 19 residues. Germline V CDR1 and CDR2: LNHNV, YYDKDF (reference sequence). The CDR3 sequence is CATSRPPGPGLASGNTIYF. DNA of the CDR3: TGTGCCACCAGCAGACCCCCCGGCCCGGGACTGGCCTCTGGAAACACCATATATTTT.

The chain links TRBV28 to TRBJ1-2, with D hard to call. CDR1 and CDR2 from the germline V gene are MDHEN and SYDVKM. The CDR3 consists of 13 residues. Trimming took off 7 bases at V and 8 bases at J, with 17 bases between the two ends. The CDR3 DNA reads TGTGCCAGCACCCAAACGCTCGGCCGGGGCTACACCTTC. Its protein product is CASTQTLGRGYTF.

The J gene is TRBJ1-1, the V gene TRBV20-1; a possible D gene is TRBD1 (5 bases). The CDR3 runs to 15 residues. The ends were cut back, 0 bases at V and 1 base at J, with 12 bases in the middle. Germline V CDR1 and CDR2: DFQATT, SNEGSKA (reference sequence). CDR3 sequence: CSARDLDTGNTEAFF. The DNA of the CDR3 is TGCAGTGCTAGAGATCTTGACACAGGGAACACTGAAGCTTTCTTT.

The chain links TRBV20-1 to TRBJ1-1; weak D call: TRBD1 (5 bases). Per the germline V gene, CDR1 is DFQATT and CDR2 is SNEGSKA (reference sequence). Trimming stripped 0 bases from V and 5 bases from J, with 10 bases between. CDR3 length equals 13 residues. The CDR3 region has the DNA TGCAGTGCTAGAGACTTTGGGACGACTGAAGCTTTCTTT. Translating gives CSARDFGTTEAFF.

The CDR3 reads CASSLGLAGGEQYV. CDR3 DNA sequence: TGCGCCAGCAGCTTGGGACTAGCGGGAGGCGAGCAGTACGTC. The chain recombines TRBV5-1 with TRBJ2-7; 13 nucleotides agree with TRBD2. The CDR3 is 14 residues long. The V gene's germline CDR1 is SGHRS and CDR2 YFSETQ. The V segment lost 0 bases and the J segment 6 bases; nucleotides outside the gene matches: 0.

This clonotype came up a few times. The rearrangement uses TRBV6-5 and TRBJ2-1, with a tentative D call TRBD2 (6 bases). CDR1 and CDR2 from the germline V gene are MNHEY and SVGAGI. V was pared by 2 bases and J by 4 bases, with 12 bases between. The CDR3 sequence is 15 residues long. The CDR3 sequence is CASSYGTQIYNEQFF. CDR3 nucleotides: TGTGCCAGCAGTTACGGGACTCAAATATACAATGAGCAGTTCTTC.

V usage is TRBV19 and J usage is TRBJ1-5; D perhaps matches TRBD1 (5 bases). Germline assignment: CDR1 LNHDA and CDR2 SQIVND (reference sequence). The CDR3 is 14 residues long. V was shortened by 3 bases and J by 6 bases, with 12 bases between the two germline ends. The CDR3 DNA reads as TGTGCCAGTAGTATGAGGGGAAGCGCTCAGCCCCAGCATTTT. As protein: CASSMRGSAQPQHF. Based on the CDR3 plus reference TRBV19 and TRBJ1-5, the full variable domain is DGGITQSPKYLFRKEGQNVTLSCEQNLNHDAMYWYRQDPGQGLRLIYYSQIVNDFQKGDIAEGYSVSREKKESFPLTVTSAQKNPTAFYLCASSMRGSAQPQHFGDGTRLSIL.

In its sample, this clonotype was seen a few times. The CDR3: CASSLFSGLEQFF. DNA of the CDR3: TGTGCCAGCAGCTTATTCTCGGGGCTTGAGCAGTTCTTC. The chain carries TRBV7-3 and TRBJ2-1; D is perhaps TRBD1 or TRBD2 (5 bases each). The CDR3 is made up of 13 amino acids. The germline gives CDR1 SGHTA, CDR2 FQGTGA. The germline V and J ends were trimmed by 2 bases and 9 bases, with 11 bases remaining between them.

This sequence joins TRBV28 and TRBJ2-6; D is perhaps TRBD2 (6 bases). CDR3 length equals 18 residues. Per the germline V gene, CDR1 is MDHEN and CDR2 is SYDVKM. With 2 bases removed from V and 0 bases from J, the gap between germline ends came to 14 bases. CDR3 in amino acids: CASSLVLGLTSGANVLTF. Here the CDR3 DNA reads TGTGCCAGCAGTTTAGTGTTGGGACTTACCTCTGGGGCCAACGTCCTGACTTTC.

This clonotype was detected a few times. The chain combines TRBV5-6 with TRBJ1-1, with 8 nucleotides matching TRBD1. Germline-derived CDR1 and CDR2 are SGHDT and YYEEEE. Trimming removed 0 bases from V and 2 bases from J; junction bases left unmatched: 3. The CDR3 has 15 residues. The CDR3 loop is CASSLAGQGNTEAFF. The CDR3 DNA reads TGTGCCAGCAGCTTGGCCGGACAGGGAAACACTGAAGCTTTCTTT.

In this sample, this clonotype turned up a few times. The chain recombines TRBV30 with TRBJ2-5; D remains unclear. With 4 bases removed from V and 3 bases from J, the gap between germline ends came to 6 bases. CDR1 and CDR2 (germline): GTSNPN, SVGIG (reference sequence). This CDR3 spans 11 amino acids. CDR3 bases: TGTGCCTGGACCAGCAAAGAGACCCAGTACTTC. This codes for CAWTSKETQYF.

The rearrangement links TRBV5-1 to TRBJ2-1; D is possibly TRBD2 (6 bases). The CDR3 contains 16 residues. Germline V lookup: CDR1 SGHRS, CDR2 YFSETQ. V lost 1 base and J 3 bases, leaving 14 bases between the germline ends. CDR3 DNA: TGCGCCAGCAGCTTGTTGGGGGAGGAAAGCTACAATGAGCAGTTCTTC. Residues: CASSLLGEESYNEQFF.

V gene TRBV19 combines with J gene TRBJ1-1; TRBD1 agrees at 7 bases. CDR3 length: 15 residues. The V segment lost 3 bases and the J segment 5 bases; nucleotides outside the gene matches: 9. CDR1 and CDR2 from the germline V gene are LNHDA and SQIVND (reference sequence). This chain's CDR3 is CASSMQGQLGTEAFF. CDR3 in DNA: TGTGCCAGTAGTATGCAGGGACAGTTAGGGACTGAAGCTTTCTTT.

The chain uses TRBV4-2 and TRBJ1-1; possible D gene TRBD1, 5 bases. V was shortened by 5 bases and J by 3 bases, with 13 bases between the two germline ends. CDR3 length equals 14 residues. Germline V gene sequence: CDR1 LGHNA, CDR2 YNFKEQ. The DNA for the CDR3 is TGTGCCAGCAGCACCGGCCAAGGGGACACTGAAGCTTTCTTT. Residues: CASSTGQGDTEAFF.

The V gene is TRBV5-6, the J gene TRBJ2-1; 8 positions agree with TRBD1. V lost 4 bases to trimming and J lost 2 bases; unmatched junction nucleotides: 8. CDR1 and CDR2 (germline): SGHDT, YYEEEE. This CDR3 region has 16 residues. The CDR3 sequence: CASSPGGAGPYNEQFF. CDR3 nucleotides: TGTGCCAGCAGCCCAGGGGGCGCAGGTCCCTACAATGAGCAGTTCTTC.

This chain links TRBV7-2 with TRBJ2-1; D is undetermined. CDR1 SGHTA and CDR2 FQGNSA come from the germline V gene. V lost 1 base to trimming and J lost 6 bases, with 10 bases between them. This CDR3 is 14 amino acids long. CDR3 residues: CASSLDPTFNEQFF. The CDR3 coding sequence is TGTGCCAGCAGCTTAGACCCGACTTTCAATGAGCAGTTCTTC. Full variable domain (rest looked up from reference TRBV7-2 and TRBJ2-1): GAGVSQSPSNKVTEKGKDVELRCDPISGHTALYWYRQSLGQGLEFLIYFQGNSAPDKSGLPSDRFSAERTGGSVSTLTIQRTQQEDSAVYLCASSLDPTFNEQFFGPGTRLTVL.

V gene TRBV5-6 combines with J gene TRBJ2-7; TRBD1 matches at 8 bases. Germline lookup yields CDR1 SGHDT and CDR2 YYEEEE. Trimming took 5 bases from V and 7 from J; bases not matched to a gene: 14. This CDR3 has 15 amino acids. The CDR3 nucleotides read TGTGCCAGCAGTTCGATCTCCCTGACAGGGGTTGAGCAGTACTTC. The encoded protein is CASSSISLTGVEQYF.

This clonotype was counted a few times. The CDR3 sequence: CASSLALTARNTIYF. CDR3 DNA: TGTGCCAGCAGCTTGGCCTTGACAGCTCGGAACACCATATATTTT. This chain uses TRBV5-6 with TRBJ1-3; D might be TRBD1 (5 bases). The CDR3 loop spans 15 amino acids. The V end was cut by 0 bases, the J end by 7 bases, with 14 bases between. Germline assignment: CDR1 SGHDT and CDR2 YYEEEE. The variable domain in full, with the rest retrieved from reference TRBV5-6 and TRBJ1-3, is DAGVTQSPTHLIKTRGQQVTLRCSPKSGHDTVSWYQQALGQGPQFIFQYYEEEERQRGNFPDRFSGHQFPNYSSELNVNALLLGDSALYLCASSLALTARNTIYFGEGSWLTVV.

This clonotype was found a few times. The gene calls are TRBV3-1 and TRBJ2-1; D is uncertain. This CDR3 comprises 14 residues. V was clipped by 5 bases and J by 0 bases, with 8 bases between them. Per the germline V gene, CDR1 is LGHDT and CDR2 is YNNKEL (reference sequence). CDR3 loop: CASSDVNSYNEQFF. CDR3 coding DNA: TGTGCCAGCAGCGACGTAAACTCCTACAATGAGCAGTTCTTC.

This clonotype has ten or more counts. The chain has TRBV7-2 and TRBJ2-1; D gene uncertain. Trimming stripped 0 bases from V and 5 bases from J, with 14 bases between. Germline-derived CDR1 and CDR2 are SGHTA and FQGNSA. CDR3 length equals 16 residues. In DNA, the CDR3 is TGTGCCAGCAGCTTAGCCCTGAGCTGGTCTAACAATGAGCAGTTCTTC. Translating gives CASSLALSWSNNEQFF.